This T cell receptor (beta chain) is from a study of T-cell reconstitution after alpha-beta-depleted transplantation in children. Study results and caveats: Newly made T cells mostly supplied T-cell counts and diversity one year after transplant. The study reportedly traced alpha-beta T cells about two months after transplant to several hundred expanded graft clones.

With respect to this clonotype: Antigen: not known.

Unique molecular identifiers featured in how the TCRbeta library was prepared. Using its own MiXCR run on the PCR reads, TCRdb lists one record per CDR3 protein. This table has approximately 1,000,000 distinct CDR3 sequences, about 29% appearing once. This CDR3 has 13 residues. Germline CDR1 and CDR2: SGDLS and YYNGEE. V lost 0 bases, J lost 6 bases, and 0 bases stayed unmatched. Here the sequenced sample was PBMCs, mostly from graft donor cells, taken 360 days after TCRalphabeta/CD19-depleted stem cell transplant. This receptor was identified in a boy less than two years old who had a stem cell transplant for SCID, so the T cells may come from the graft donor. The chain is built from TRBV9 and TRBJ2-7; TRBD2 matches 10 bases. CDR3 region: CASSVVAGGEQYF. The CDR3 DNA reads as TGTGCCAGCAGCGTAGTAGCGGGGGGCGAGCAGTACTTC.